The 15 T cell receptor beta chains given below trace back to one sample, sequenced in a study of T cells in Graves' hyperthyroidism and ophthalmopathy. RNA transcripts were the template for amplifying TCR beta CDR3 regions. A set of HTBI primers served as the primers for a first-round RT-PCR of the TCR CDR3. Each CDR3 protein gets one entry after TCRdb re-called the multiplex PCR reads with MiXCR. The sample lists hundreds of thousands of distinct CDR3 sequences; less than 25% were seen once. Sequencing was performed on blood. The receptors derive from a man aged 30 to 45 with Graves' ophthalmopathy.

This clonotype was detected only a few times. V usage is TRBV5-1 and J usage is TRBJ2-1; D call uncertain. V lost 7 bases to trimming and J lost 7 bases, with 9 bases between them. The germline V gene encodes CDR1 SGHRS and CDR2 YFSETQ. The CDR3 is 11 residues long. CDR3 in amino acids: CASRVGNEQFF. The CDR3 DNA reads TGCGCCAGCCGGGTAGGGAATGAGCAGTTCTTC.

At least ten counts were recorded for this clonotype. The V gene is TRBV7-3, the J gene TRBJ2-7, with TRBD1 matching over 7 bases. The V gene's germline CDR1 is SGHTA and CDR2 FQGTGA. Losses at the gene ends were 5 bases for V and 1 base for J; bases not matched to a gene: 8. The length of the CDR3 is 15 residues. The CDR3 nucleotides read TGTGCCAGCAGCCAGACAGGGAGCAGTTCCTACGAGCAGTACTTC. Its translation: CASSQTGSSSYEQYF.

This chain connects TRBV7-8 to TRBJ2-6; D is undetermined. Trimming removed 2 bases from V and 2 bases from J, with 4 bases in between. Germline CDR1 reads SGHVS; CDR2 reads FQNEAQ. The CDR3 runs to 14 residues. The CDR3, as DNA: TGTGCCAGCAGCTTAATAACTGGGGCCAACGTCCTGACTTTC. It codes for CASSLITGANVLTF.

The genes are TRBV9 and TRBJ2-3; D is tentatively TRBD1 or TRBD2 (5 bases each). The germline V gene has CDR1 SGDLS and CDR2 YYNGEE. V was shortened by 3 bases and J by 0 bases, with 26 bases between the two germline ends. CDR3 length: 20 amino acids. CDR3 protein: CASSAGVGVGTTTSTDTQYF. The DNA for the CDR3 is TGTGCCAGCAGCGCCGGAGTGGGGGTGGGGACCACAACTAGCACAGATACGCAGTATTTT. Full variable domain (outside the CDR3, taken from reference TRBV9 and TRBJ2-3): DSGVTQTPKHLITATGQRVTLRCSPRSGDLSVYWYQQSLDQGLQFLIQYYNGEERAKGNILERFSAQQFPDLHSELNLSSLELGDSALYFCASSAGVGVGTTTSTDTQYFGPGTRLTVL.

The CDR3 coding sequence is TGTGCCAGCAGTTGGACAGGAGTGAACACTGAAGCTTTCTTT. Protein sequence: CASSWTGVNTEAFF. The chain employs TRBV27 and TRBJ1-1, with 7 bases matching TRBD1. The CDR3 loop spans 14 amino acids. Trimming at V came to 4 bases and at J to 0 bases, leaving 2 bases not matched to a gene. CDR1 is MNHEY, CDR2 SMNVEV, per germline (reference sequence).

This clonotype was counted only a few times. The chain joins TRBV27 to TRBJ2-7; D is uncertain. Germline lookup yields CDR1 MNHEY and CDR2 SMNVEV (reference sequence). The germline V and J ends were trimmed by 0 bases and 3 bases, with 9 bases remaining between them. CDR3 length equals 14 residues. CDR3 sequence reads: CASSLSPGLYEQYF. The CDR3 nucleotides are TGTGCCAGCAGTTTATCTCCGGGCCTCTACGAGCAGTACTTC.

This clonotype was detected ten times or more. The rearrangement uses TRBV7-2 and TRBJ2-3; possible D gene TRBD2, 5 bases. CDR1 SGHTA and CDR2 FQGNSA come from the germline V gene. Trimming took off 4 bases at V and 0 bases at J, with 11 bases between the two ends. CDR3 length: 15 residues. CDR3 in DNA: TGTGCCAGCAGCTCTTGGACTTTCAGCACAGATACGCAGTATTTT. Its protein is CASSSWTFSTDTQYF.

This clonotype was seen a few times. The chain joins TRBV27 to TRBJ2-1; D may be TRBD2 (6 bases). The CDR3 covers 15 residues. Germline lookup yields CDR1 MNHEY and CDR2 SMNVEV (reference sequence). V dropped 6 bases and J dropped 0 bases, with 12 bases sitting between them. CDR3 sequence (DNA): TGTGCCAGCAGACTAGCTGCGAGCTCCTACAATGAGCAGTTCTTC. Translated, it gives CASRLAASSYNEQFF.

This clonotype appeared many times. J is TRBJ2-5 and V is TRBV12-3 or TRBV12-4; tentative D call: TRBD2 (5 bases). Trimming pared 6 bases from V and 1 base from J, leaving 9 bases between. The CDR3 contains 13 residues. DNA for the CDR3: TGTGCCAGCAGCCGGGGTACCCAAGAGACCCAGTACTTC. Protein: CASSRGTQETQYF.

In this sample, this clonotype turned up many times. The chain is built from TRBV5-1 and TRBJ1-1; D remains unclear. The length of the CDR3 is 13 residues. Per germline, CDR1 SGHRS and CDR2 YFSETQ. V lost 1 base, J lost 3 bases, and 7 bases lay in between. The CDR3 nucleotides read TGCGCCAGCAGCTTGAGGGTAGACACTGAAGCTTTCTTT. As protein: CASSLRVDTEAFF.

This clonotype was recorded many times. This chain links TRBV7-2 with TRBJ1-1; D uncertain. Germline V CDR1 and CDR2: SGHTA, FQGNSA. The CDR3 length is 13 residues. Trimming removed 5 bases from V and 6 bases from J, with 13 bases in between. This chain's CDR3 is CASSLTGGAEAFF. DNA of the CDR3: TGTGCCAGCAGCCTGACGGGAGGCGCTGAAGCTTTCTTT.

The chain couples TRBV7-6 to TRBJ2-1, with D tentatively TRBD1 (6 bases). The germline gives CDR1 SGHVS, CDR2 FNYEAQ. Trimming cost V 1 base and J 0 bases, with 16 bases left between them. The CDR3 totals 18 residues. CDR3 DNA sequence: TGTGCCAGCAGCTTAGACACCGACAGGATCCTCTCCTACAATGAGCAGTTCTTC. This encodes CASSLDTDRILSYNEQFF.

The chain recombines TRBV7-2 with TRBJ1-5; 7 bases are a match to TRBD1. V shed 5 bases and J 6 bases; nucleotides not matched to a gene: 7. CDR1 and CDR2 (germline): SGHTA, FQGNSA. The CDR3 contains 14 residues. The CDR3 coding sequence is TGTGCCAGCAGCGAACAGGGGCGAGGTCAGCCCCAGCATTTT. Its protein product is CASSEQGRGQPQHF.

Of note for this clonotype: A much larger clone lies a single base off, so this may be a read error. The gene calls are TRBV12-3 or TRBV12-4 and TRBJ2-7; D perhaps matches TRBD2 (6 bases). Trimming took off 7 bases at V and 3 bases at J, with 19 bases between the two ends. The CDR3 runs to 15 residues. The CDR3 sequence: CASIPRAGRDYEQYF. The DNA for the CDR3 is TGTGCCAGCATTCCGCGGGCAGGGCGGGACTACGAGCAGTACTTC.

The sample holds a few counts of this clonotype. The chain has TRBV9 and TRBJ2-1; no firm D call. The CDR3 length is 13 residues. With 6 bases removed from V and 5 bases from J, the gap between germline ends came to 12 bases. Germline V gene lookup returns CDR1 SGDLS and CDR2 YYNGEE. The CDR3 loop is CASNAPPDNEQFF. The CDR3 DNA follows: TGTGCCAGCAACGCTCCCCCTGACAATGAGCAGTTCTTC.